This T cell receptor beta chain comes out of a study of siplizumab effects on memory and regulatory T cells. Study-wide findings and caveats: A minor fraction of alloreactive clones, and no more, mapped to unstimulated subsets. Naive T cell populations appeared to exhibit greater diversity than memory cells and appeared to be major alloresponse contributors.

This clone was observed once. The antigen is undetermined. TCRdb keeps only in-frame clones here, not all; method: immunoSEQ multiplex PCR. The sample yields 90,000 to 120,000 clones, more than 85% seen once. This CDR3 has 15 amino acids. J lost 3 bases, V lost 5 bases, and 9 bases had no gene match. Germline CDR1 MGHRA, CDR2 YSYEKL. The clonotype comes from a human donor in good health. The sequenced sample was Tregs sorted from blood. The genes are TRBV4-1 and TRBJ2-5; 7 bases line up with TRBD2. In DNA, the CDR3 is TGCGCCAGCAGCGGACTGGGGAGGGGAAAAGAGACCCAGTACTTC. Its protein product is CASSGLGRGKETQYF.